This T cell receptor beta chain was retrieved from a study of blood T cell repertoires in COVID-19. Study-level information: Collection of acute and convalescent COVID-19 samples took place in the United States, Italy and Spain. The cDNA or gDNA used as material had been derived from T cells, B-cell-depleted T cells, or PBMCs.

Trimming took off 0 bases at V and 1 base at J, with 21 bases between the two ends. CDR3 length equals 19 residues. Under the authors' procedure: Reference gene primer amplification gave nucleated cell count estimates. Profiling relied on immunoSEQ multiplex PCR, and the TCRdb table lists in-frame clones only, not all of them. That table is the source of V, J and clone size, and D and trimming were worked out from the DNA. The sample shows fewer than 25,000 clones, over 70% of them seen only once. The chain uses TRBV23-1 and TRBJ1-1; D is unresolved. TRBV23-1 is an ORF; its function is uncertain. The origin of this receptor is a human donor with active COVID-19. The donor label of this sample is uncertain. The specimen sequenced was peripheral blood. The CDR3 region has the DNA TGCGCCAGCAGTCAATCGCCCCACGGCTGCCGGGGTCCGAACACTGAAGCTTTCTTT. It yields the protein CASSQSPHGCRGPNTEAFF.